A selection of T cell receptor beta chains follows, all from one sample in a study of T-cell memory formation after mild COVID-19. TCRdb re-analysed the 5' RACE reads in MiXCR, keeping a single row per CDR3 protein. In the table there are 550,000 to 700,000 distinct CDR3 sequences, roughly 18% of which are singletons. Sequencing input: PBMCs or a T cell subset sorted from them (not recorded which). All receptors come from an adult woman who had mild COVID-19 (a few samples of this study predate the infection). Cell type and time point are not known. CDR3s include the opening cysteine and the closing phenylalanine or tryptophan. Fields, in order: V gene, D gene, clone size, J gene, CDR3 protein, CDR3 DNA. The D gene is left open where the match is weak. Clone size is given for some rows only: seen once, a few or many times, or a class if the clone is expanded.

TRBV7-2	TRBD1	-	TRBJ2-7	CASSWTGEDEQYF	TGTGCCAGCAGTTGGACAGGGGAAGACGAGCAGTACTTC
TRBV14	TRBD1	few	TRBJ1-1	CASSHHVRQGEAFF	TGTGCCAGCAGCCACCATGTTAGACAGGGCGAAGCTTTCTTT
TRBV7-3	TRBD1	-	TRBJ1-6	CASSRDRVGSPLHF	TGTGCCAGCAGCCGGGACAGGGTGGGTTCACCCCTCCACTTT
TRBV24-1	-	-	TRBJ1-5	CATSETTVNQPQHF	TGTGCCACCAGTGAGACCACGGTCAATCAGCCCCAGCATTTT
TRBV6-6	-	-	TRBJ2-5	CASRLTGRQETQYF	TGTGCCAGCAGGCTGACAGGGAGGCAAGAGACCCAGTACTTC
TRBV9	-	-	TRBJ2-7	CASSAGSWEEQYF	TGTGCCAGCAGCGCAGGGTCTTGGGAGGAGCAGTACTTC
TRBV5-1	-	few	TRBJ1-5	CASSLDGALGHQHF	TGCGCCAGCAGCTTGGATGGAGCCCTCGGGCACCAGCATTTT
TRBV6-6	-	few	TRBJ2-5	CASSYSAGEKTQYF	TGTGCCAGCAGTTACTCCGCAGGGGAAAAGACCCAGTACTTC
TRBV6-2/TRBV6-3	TRBD2	-	TRBJ2-1	CASKLAGGYDNEQFF	TGTGCCAGCAAATTAGCGGGAGGATACGACAATGAGCAGTTCTTC
TRBV12-3/TRBV12-4	TRBD1	few	TRBJ1-1	CASSLDRAQFTEAFF	TGTGCCAGCAGTCTCGACAGGGCCCAATTCACTGAAGCTTTCTTT
TRBV2	TRBD1	few	TRBJ2-2	CASGGTGKSTGELFF	TGTGCCAGCGGAGGGACAGGGAAGAGCACCGGGGAGCTGTTTTTT
TRBV24-1	-	-	TRBJ2-2	CATSGQTTGSGELFF	TGTGCCACCAGTGGCCAAACCACAGGGTCCGGGGAGCTGTTTTTT
TRBV7-8	-	few	TRBJ1-1	CASSTTGAMNTEAFF	TGTGCCAGCAGCACGACGGGGGCTATGAACACTGAAGCTTTCTTT
TRBV3-1	TRBD1	-	TRBJ1-2	CASSPTGSDGYTF	TGTGCCAGCAGCCCGACAGGGTCGGATGGCTACACCTTC
TRBV15	-	few	TRBJ1-3	CATSRDFGRGNTIYF	TGTGCCACCAGCAGAGATTTCGGGCGGGGAAACACCATATATTTT
TRBV11-2	TRBD2	-	TRBJ2-3	CASSLDMSILAVRTDTQYF	TGTGCCAGCAGCTTAGATATGAGCATACTAGCGGTGCGCACAGATACGCAGTATTTT
TRBV7-9	TRBD2	few	TRBJ2-3	CASSPGLAGVVTDTQYF	TGTGCCAGCAGCCCGGGACTAGCGGGAGTCGTAACAGATACGCAGTATTTT
TRBV5-1	TRBD1	few	TRBJ1-1	CASRDTGAGNTEAFF	TGCGCCAGCAGAGATACAGGGGCAGGGAACACTGAAGCTTTCTTT
TRBV5-6	-	-	TRBJ2-7	CASSFSREQYF	TGTGCCAGCAGCTTCTCTAGGGAGCAGTACTTC
TRBV9	-	-	TRBJ2-2	CASSVQRTGELFF	TGTGCCAGCAGCGTACAGCGCACCGGGGAGCTGTTTTTT
TRBV7-3	TRBD1	-	TRBJ2-1	CASGDRGRNEQFF	TGTGCCAGCGGGGACAGGGGGAGAAATGAGCAGTTCTTC
TRBV6-2/TRBV6-3	TRBD1	-	TRBJ1-1	CASSRTGTGNEAFF	TGTGCCAGCAGCCGTACCGGGACAGGGAATGAGGCTTTCTTT
TRBV7-9	TRBD2	-	TRBJ2-1	CASSLGLVSSNEQFF	TGTGCCAGCAGCTTGGGACTAGTGTCAAGCAATGAGCAGTTCTTC
TRBV7-3	-	few	TRBJ1-1	CASSLSPREQINTEAFF	TGTGCCAGCAGCTTATCTCCCCGGGAACAGATTAACACTGAAGCTTTCTTT
TRBV6-2/TRBV6-3	-	-	TRBJ1-5	CASRGGAGNQPQHF	TGTGCCAGCAGAGGAGGGGCGGGCAATCAGCCCCAGCATTTT
TRBV12-3/TRBV12-4	TRBD1	-	TRBJ2-1	CASSLVTGDEQFF	TGTGCCAGCAGTTTAGTAACAGGGGACGAGCAGTTCTTC
TRBV6-6	-	few	TRBJ1-5	CASSNPRGRSQPQHF	TGTGCCAGCAGTAACCCCAGGGGCAGAAGTCAGCCCCAGCATTTT
TRBV27	TRBD1	-	TRBJ1-1	CASSSRRGRNTEAFF	TGTGCCAGCAGTTCCCGCAGGGGGAGGAACACTGAAGCTTTCTTT
TRBV6-2/TRBV6-3	-	-	TRBJ2-7	CASSYSNRGEQYF	TGTGCCAGCAGTTACTCCAACCGGGGCGAGCAGTACTTC
TRBV5-1	TRBD2	-	TRBJ2-7	CASSSDSGSGYEQYF	TGCGCCAGCAGCTCCGATAGCGGGAGTGGATACGAGCAGTACTTC
TRBV12-3/TRBV12-4	TRBD2	few	TRBJ2-1	CASSGGIRNEQFF	TGTGCCAGCAGCGGGGGGATACGCAATGAGCAGTTCTTC
TRBV3-1	TRBD2	many	TRBJ2-1	CASSQVRTWAGDDNEQFF	TGTGCCAGCAGCCAAGTGAGAACTTGGGCGGGAGATGACAATGAGCAGTTCTTC
TRBV12-3/TRBV12-4	-	few	TRBJ1-5	CASTSSGTAVQPQHF	TGTGCCAGCACCTCTTCGGGGACCGCGGTTCAGCCCCAGCATTTT
TRBV9	TRBD2	-	TRBJ2-1	CASSFTSGWDEQFF	TGTGCCAGCAGCTTCACTAGCGGGTGGGATGAGCAGTTCTTC
TRBV12-3/TRBV12-4	-	-	TRBJ1-1	CASSPKGQPMNTEAFF	TGTGCCAGCAGTCCGAAGGGTCAGCCCATGAACACTGAAGCTTTCTTT
TRBV2	-	-	TRBJ2-1	CASTGLHNEQFF	TGTGCCAGCACGGGACTCCACAATGAGCAGTTCTTC
TRBV7-6	-	-	TRBJ1-6	CASSLASLGSSSPLHF	TGTGCCAGCAGCTTAGCGTCTCTAGGGTCGAGTTCACCCCTCCACTTT
TRBV12-3/TRBV12-4	-	few	TRBJ1-1	CASSLALGGGMNTEAFF	TGTGCCAGCAGTTTAGCGTTGGGGGGGGGAATGAACACTGAAGCTTTCTTT
TRBV7-6	-	few	TRBJ2-7	CASSLAGTEQYF	TGTGCCAGCAGCTTAGCAGGGACCGAGCAGTACTTC
TRBV9	-	many	TRBJ2-5	CASSVGGLDNQETQYF	TGTGCCAGCAGCGTAGGTGGGCTTGATAACCAAGAGACCCAGTACTTC
TRBV6-2/TRBV6-3	-	once	TRBJ1-5	CASSFTGNGQPQHF	TGTGCCAGCAGTTTTACAGGGAACGGTCAGCCCCAGCATTTT
TRBV4-1	-	few	TRBJ1-5	CASSRGMNQPQHF	TGCGCCAGCAGTCGAGGAATGAATCAGCCCCAGCATTTT